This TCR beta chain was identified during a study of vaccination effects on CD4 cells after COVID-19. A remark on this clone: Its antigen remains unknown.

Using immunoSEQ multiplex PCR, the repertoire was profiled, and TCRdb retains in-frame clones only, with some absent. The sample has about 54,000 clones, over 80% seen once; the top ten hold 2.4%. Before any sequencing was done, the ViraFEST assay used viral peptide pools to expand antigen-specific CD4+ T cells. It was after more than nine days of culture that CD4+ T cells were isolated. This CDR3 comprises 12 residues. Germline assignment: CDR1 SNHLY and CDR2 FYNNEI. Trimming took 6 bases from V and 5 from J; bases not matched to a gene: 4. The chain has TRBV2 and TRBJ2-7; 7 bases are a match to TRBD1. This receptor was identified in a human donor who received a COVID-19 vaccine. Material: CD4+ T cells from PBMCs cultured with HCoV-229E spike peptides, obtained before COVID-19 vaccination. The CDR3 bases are TGTGCCAGCAGGCCCGGACAGGACGAGCAGTACGTC. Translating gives CASRPGQDEQYV.